The 24 T cell receptor beta chains in this list originate from one sample, sequenced in a study of blood T cell repertoires in COVID-19. Sequencing was performed with immunoSEQ multiplex PCR; in TCRdb, only in-frame clones are kept and a portion is missing. The sample has tens of thousands of clones, roughly 90% seen once. The sample was peripheral blood. The receptors stem from a man in his 70s with active or convalescent COVID-19.

The gene calls are TRBV5-1 and TRBJ2-2; D is possibly TRBD1 (5 bases). The CDR3 has 12 amino acids. Trimming left V 5 bases short and J 7 bases short, with 9 bases between. The germline CDR1 and CDR2 sequences are SGHRS and YFSETQ. In DNA, the CDR3 is TGCGCCAGCAGTTCTACAGGCGGGGAGCTGTTTTTT. It is translated as CASSSTGGELFF.

The chain couples TRBV18 to TRBJ2-5; perhaps TRBD1 as D (6 bases). The V gene lost 6 bases and the J gene lost 2 bases, with 10 bases spanning the gap. Germline-derived CDR1 and CDR2 are KGHSH and LQKENI. The CDR3 sequence is 13 residues long. The CDR3: CASSPGTQETQYF. Written as DNA, the CDR3 is TGTGCCAGCTCTCCCGGGACACAAGAGACCCAGTACTTC.

This rearrangement joins TRBV25-1 to TRBJ2-1; D possibly corresponds to TRBD2 (6 bases). The CDR3 sequence is 16 residues long. Germline V CDR1 and CDR2: MGHDK, SYGVNS. V was clipped by 5 bases and J by 6 bases, with 20 bases between them. The CDR3 loop reads CASSTPRTGAANEQFF. The CDR3, as DNA: TGTGCCAGCAGTACCCCGAGGACGGGAGCTGCCAATGAGCAGTTCTTC.

The rearrangement uses TRBV27 and TRBJ2-3, with 9 positions matching TRBD2. This CDR3 is 15 amino acids long. V was pared by 3 bases and J by 8 bases, with 9 bases of the junction left unmatched. Germline loops: CDR1 MNHEY, CDR2 SMNVEV (reference sequence). The CDR3 region is CASSFWASGEGTQYF. CDR3 coding DNA: TGTGCCAGCAGTTTTTGGGCTAGCGGGGAGGGTACGCAGTATTTT.

The CDR3 protein is CASSDDTYNQPQHF. The CDR3 DNA sequence: TGTGCCAGCAGCGATGACACCTACAATCAGCCCCAGCATTTT. The chain uses TRBV6-5 and TRBJ1-5, with D uncertain. CDR3 size: 14 residues. Trimming left V 6 bases short and J 3 bases short, with 12 bases between. Germline loops: CDR1 MNHEY, CDR2 SVGAGI.

The chain recombines TRBV11-3 with TRBJ2-2, with 13 positions matching TRBD2. CDR1 and CDR2 (germline): SGHNT, YENEEA. The CDR3 covers 15 residues. The trim removed 7 bases at V and 5 bases at J, leaving 4 bases unmatched. The CDR3, as DNA: TGTGCCAGCACCCCGACTAGCGGGGGGACCGGGGAGCTGTTTTTT. Translated, it gives CASTPTSGGTGELFF.

V and J are TRBV19 and TRBJ2-1, with D perhaps TRBD2 (6 bases). Germline V CDR1 and CDR2: LNHDA, SQIVND (reference sequence). The CDR3 runs to 18 residues. Trimming removed 0 bases at V and 2 bases at J, with 17 bases between. The CDR3 spells CASSIERDGPRAYNEQFF. Written as DNA, the CDR3 is TGTGCCAGTAGTATAGAGCGGGACGGGCCGCGGGCCTACAATGAGCAGTTCTTC. The complete variable domain, with remaining parts taken from reference TRBV19 and TRBJ2-1, reads DGGITQSPKYLFRKEGQNVTLSCEQNLNHDAMYWYRQDPGQGLRLIYYSQIVNDFQKGDIAEGYSVSREKKESFPLTVTSAQKNPTAFYLCASSIERDGPRAYNEQFFGPGTRLTVL.

The chain employs TRBV28 and TRBJ2-7; D is perhaps TRBD1 (6 bases). The CDR3 sequence is 14 residues long. Between the trimmed V and J ends, which lost 5 bases and 1 base, there was a span of 12 bases. The germline gives CDR1 MDHEN, CDR2 SYDVKM. This CDR3 reads CASSGGHMSYEQYV. The DNA for the CDR3 is TGTGCCAGCAGTGGGGGACACATGTCCTACGAGCAGTACGTC.

V is TRBV7-2 and J is TRBJ1-3, with D maybe TRBD1 (5 bases). Between the trimmed V and J ends, which lost 3 bases and 5 bases, there was a span of 11 bases. Per the germline V gene, CDR1 is SGHTA and CDR2 is FQGNSA. This CDR3 is 14 amino acids long. This CDR3 reads CASSLDTSRNTIYF. The DNA for the CDR3 is TGTGCCAGCAGCTTGGACACTTCGAGAAACACCATATATTTT.

In its sample, this clone was seen once. J is TRBJ2-1 and V is TRBV6-5; TRBD1 aligns across 7 bases. Per germline, CDR1 MNHEY and CDR2 SVGAGI. The ends lost 7 bases at V and 12 bases at J; junction bases unmatched: 6. CDR3 length: 11 amino acids. CDR3 sequence reads: CASTTGEVQFF. In DNA, the CDR3 is TGTGCCAGCACAACAGGGGAAGTGCAGTTCTTC.

This clone appeared a single time. The chain is built from TRBV7-6 and TRBJ1-1; TRBD1 aligns across 9 bases. Germline V gene data show CDR1 as SGHVS and CDR2 as FNYEAQ. This CDR3 region has 16 residues. The junction had 6 bases not matched to a gene; V was cut back by 1 base and J by 3 bases. The CDR3 protein is CASSLVRDREDTEAFF. Written as DNA, the CDR3 is TGTGCCAGCAGCTTAGTGAGGGACAGGGAGGACACTGAAGCTTTCTTT.

The V call is TRBV3-1 (or the pseudogene TRBV3-2), the J call TRBJ2-3; D is possibly TRBD2 (6 bases). CDR1 and CDR2 (germline): LGHDT, YNNKEL (reference sequence). With 3 bases removed from V and 4 bases from J, the gap between germline ends came to 14 bases. CDR3 size: 15 residues. The CDR3 region is CASSQGGPSADTQYF. As DNA, the CDR3 is TGTGCCAGCAGCCAGGGGGGACCCTCGGCAGATACGCAGTATTTT.

The chain couples TRBV5-6 to TRBJ2-2; TRBD2 matches 12 bases. The CDR3 length is 17 residues. CDR1 is SGHDT and CDR2 is YYEEEE in the germline V gene. V trimming: 5 bases; J trimming: 3 bases; junction bases outside the gene matches: 8. CDR3 DNA sequence: TGTGCCAGCAGTTTAGCCGGACTAGCGGGACACACCGGGGAGCTGTTTTTT. Translating it yields CASSLAGLAGHTGELFF. The entire variable domain, with the rest obtained from reference TRBV5-6 and TRBJ2-2, is as follows: DAGVTQSPTHLIKTRGQQVTLRCSPKSGHDTVSWYQQALGQGPQFIFQYYEEEERQRGNFPDRFSGHQFPNYSSELNVNALLLGDSALYLCASSLAGLAGHTGELFFGEGSRLTVL.

The rearrangement uses TRBV13 and TRBJ1-1; 11 bases fit TRBD1. With 9 bases clipped from V and 4 bases from J, the junction kept 10 bases outside the gene matches. The germline gives CDR1 PRHDT, CDR2 FYEKMQ (reference sequence). The CDR3 runs 15 residues. CDR3 in DNA: TGTGCCAGTCAAGCCCGGGACAGGGGGTTCACTGAAGCTTTCTTT. Translating gives CASQARDRGFTEAFF.

The chain uses TRBV18 and TRBJ2-2; 7 bases fit TRBD2. The V and J ends lost 2 bases and 7 bases, in that order; junction bases with no gene match: 10. The V gene's germline CDR1 is KGHSH and CDR2 LQKENI. The CDR3 totals 16 residues. The CDR3 DNA sequence: TGTGCCAGCTCACCAACGAGGGTCCGGACTAGCGGGGAGCTGTTTTTT. It codes for CASSPTRVRTSGELFF.

The J gene is TRBJ1-2, the V gene TRBV3-1 (or the pseudogene TRBV3-2); a possible D gene is TRBD1 (6 bases). This CDR3 region has 14 residues. Germline CDR1 and CDR2: LGHDT and YNNKEL (reference sequence). The V end lost 0 bases, the J end lost 8 bases, and 13 bases lay between the germline ends. CDR3 sequence (DNA): TGTGCCAGCAGCCAAGATGGGACACGGCGGGGCTACACCTTC. This gives the protein CASSQDGTRRGYTF.

Only a few counts were recorded for this clone. The chain employs TRBV5-6 and TRBJ2-7; TRBD2 might be the D (5 bases). V was trimmed by 4 bases and J by 6 bases, leaving 14 bases between them. This CDR3 is built from 13 residues. The germline V gene has CDR1 SGHDT and CDR2 YYEEEE. CDR3 in amino acids: CASSPIGVVEQYV. The CDR3 region has the DNA TGTGCCAGCAGCCCGATCGGGGTGGTCGAGCAGTACGTC.

This sequence joins TRBV7-9 and TRBJ1-5; maybe TRBD1 (5 bases). The germline V gene has CDR1 SEHNR and CDR2 FQNEAQ (reference sequence). V lost 3 bases and J lost 2, with 11 bases in between. The CDR3 spans 15 residues. CDR3 in amino acids: CASSLQGSGNQPQHF. The CDR3 region has the DNA TGTGCCAGCAGCTTGCAGGGCAGTGGCAATCAGCCCCAGCATTTT.

This clone occurred once. This rearrangement joins TRBV5-4 to TRBJ1-1, with a weak D call TRBD1 (5 bases). CDR3 length: 15 residues. V was pared by 4 bases and J by 3 bases, with 16 bases between. Germline CDR1 and CDR2: SGHNT and YYREEE (reference sequence). CDR3 region: CASSPAGGVYTEAFF. The CDR3 DNA sequence: TGTGCCAGCAGCCCTGCGGGGGGGGTGTACACTGAAGCTTTCTTT.

The chain links TRBV7-2 to TRBJ2-3; D not resolved. Trimming removed 5 bases from V and 0 bases from J, with 12 bases in between. The CDR3 consists of 15 residues. Per the germline V gene, CDR1 is SGHTA and CDR2 is FQGNSA. CDR3 sequence reads: CASSPLAHSTDTQYF. In DNA form, the CDR3 reads TGTGCCAGCAGCCCGTTGGCCCATAGCACAGATACGCAGTATTTT.

This clone appeared a few times. This chain links TRBV5-6 with TRBJ1-3; 8 bases are a match to TRBD1. There are 14 residues in the CDR3. V gave up 4 bases and J gave up 2 bases; unmatched junction bases: 2. Germline values: CDR1 SGHDT, CDR2 YYEEEE. CDR3 in DNA: TGTGCCAGCAGCCCCAGGGGGCCTGGAAACACCATATATTTT. Translation gives CASSPRGPGNTIYF.

This clone was seen once. The chain recombines TRBV30 with TRBJ2-3; 8 positions agree with TRBD2. V lost 3 bases, J lost 2 bases, and 16 bases stayed unmatched. Germline lookup yields CDR1 GTSNPN and CDR2 SVGIG (reference sequence). The CDR3 spans 18 residues. The CDR3 DNA follows: TGTGCCTGGAGGTCGCCCAGCGGGGGAACTCCTTACACAGATACGCAGTATTTT. Protein: CAWRSPSGGTPYTDTQYF.

The chain has TRBV27 and TRBJ1-5; a weak D match, TRBD1 (5 bases). The germline CDR1 and CDR2 sequences are MNHEY and SMNVEV (reference sequence). The V gene lost 0 bases and the J gene lost 1 base, with 10 bases spanning the gap. This CDR3 has 16 amino acids. Here the CDR3 reads CASSLSAGPSNQPQHF. The CDR3 DNA reads TGTGCCAGCAGTTTATCGGCGGGGCCCAGCAATCAGCCCCAGCATTTT.

The table lists this clone with a count of one. The V call is TRBV5-4, the J call TRBJ1-2; D gene unclear. Germline V gives CDR1 SGHNT, CDR2 YYREEE (reference sequence). The CDR3 runs to 16 residues. The germline V and J ends were trimmed by 4 bases and 7 bases, with 23 bases remaining between them. The CDR3 bases are TGTGCCAGCAGCGAGCCCGGGCGATCCGCGGGGAGTGGCTACACCTTC. It specifies CASSEPGRSAGSGYTF.